This entry lists 18 T cell receptor beta chains sequenced from one sample in a study of OX40 agonist ivuxolimab in advanced cancers. Sequenced by immunoSEQ multiplex PCR; TCRdb stores in-frame clones only, minus some. The sample contains roughly 75,000 clones, roughly nine tenths of which appear only once. Here the sequenced sample was CD4+ or CD8+ T cells sorted from blood, taken in a trial of the OX40 agonist ivuxolimab. These receptors came from an adult with an advanced solid tumor such as melanoma, head and neck, liver or kidney cancer.

The rearrangement uses TRBV6-5 and TRBJ1-2, with D maybe TRBD1 (5 bases). The CDR3 consists of 13 residues. Germline V gene lookup returns CDR1 MNHEY and CDR2 SVGAGI. V dropped 5 bases and J dropped 2 bases, with 9 bases sitting between them. The CDR3 sequence is CASSGEGNYGYTF. The CDR3 DNA sequence: TGTGCCAGCAGTGGCGAGGGGAACTATGGCTACACCTTC.

The rearrangement uses TRBV5-4 and TRBJ1-2; D perhaps matches TRBD1 (5 bases). Trimming cost V 4 bases and J 3 bases, with 16 bases left between them. The CDR3 sequence is 15 residues long. CDR1 is SGHNT and CDR2 is YYREEE in the germline V gene (reference sequence). The DNA of the CDR3 is TGTGCCAGCAGCCAAGGGACCCCGGGAGACTATGGCTACACCTTC. Encoded protein: CASSQGTPGDYGYTF. The whole variable domain, remainder taken from reference TRBV5-4 and TRBJ1-2, is ETGVTQSPTHLIKTRGQQVTLRCSSQSGHNTVSWYQQALGQGPQFIFQYYREEENGRGNFPPRFSGLQFPNYSSELNVNALELDDSALYLCASSQGTPGDYGYTFGSGTRLTVV.

The chain combines TRBV4-2 with TRBJ1-4, with TRBD1 matching over 9 bases. CDR3 length equals 16 residues. The germline gives CDR1 LGHNA, CDR2 YNFKEQ. After removal of 5 bases from V and 3 bases from J, the junction contained 7 bases not matched to a gene. CDR3 sequence: CASSSRDRAANEKLFF. DNA of the CDR3: TGTGCCAGCAGCTCCCGGGACAGGGCCGCTAATGAAAAACTGTTTTTT.

This rearrangement joins TRBV10-3 to TRBJ2-3; TRBD2 matches at 8 bases. J gave up 3 bases and V 7 bases, and 3 bases lay outside the gene matches. The germline V gene encodes CDR1 ENHRY and CDR2 SYGVKD. The CDR3 runs 13 residues. CDR3 coding DNA: TGTGCCATCACCAGCGGGAGTACAGATACGCAGTATTTT. Residues: CAITSGSTDTQYF.

This sequence joins TRBV11-3 and TRBJ1-1, with D tentatively TRBD1 (5 bases). The CDR3 spans 14 residues. Trimming removed 1 base from V and 7 bases from J, with 13 bases in between. Germline V gives CDR1 SGHNT, CDR2 YENEEA. CDR3 nucleotides: TGTGCCAGCAGCTTAGGAGGGAATCAGGGTGAAGCTTTCTTT. It codes for CASSLGGNQGEAFF.

The gene calls are TRBV7-5 and TRBJ2-7. TRBV7-5 is annotated as a pseudogene. The CDR3 is made up of 14 amino acids. The CDR3 DNA reads TGTGTCAGAAGCTTGGATAGGGCCACCTACGAGCAGTACTTC. This gives the protein CVRSLDRATYEQYF.

This rearrangement joins TRBV11-2 to TRBJ2-5; TRBD1 is a possible D gene (6 bases). The V and J ends lost 5 bases and 5 bases respectively, with 18 bases between them. CDR3 length equals 15 residues. The germline V gene has CDR1 SGHAT and CDR2 FQNNGV. The CDR3 DNA follows: TGTGCCAGCAGCCCCCTAACAGGGTTCGGGGAGACCCAGTACTTC. This sequence encodes CASSPLTGFGETQYF.

V is TRBV11-2 and J is TRBJ1-4; D unresolved. The CDR3 length is 12 residues. From germline, CDR1 is SGHAT and CDR2 FQNNGV. V lost 3 bases, J lost 8 bases, and 7 bases lay in between. CDR3 in amino acids: CASSLSREKLFF. For the CDR3, the DNA is TGTGCCAGCAGCTTGTCGCGAGAAAAACTGTTTTTT.

The CDR3 protein is CASSLEGQSTDTQYF. The CDR3 region has the DNA TGTGCCAGCAGCTTAGAAGGGCAGAGCACAGATACGCAGTATTTT. The chain couples TRBV11-2 to TRBJ2-3; D gene ambiguous. Germline-derived CDR1 and CDR2 are SGHAT and FQNNGV. Trimming pared 0 bases from V and 0 bases from J, leaving 7 bases between. This CDR3 contains 15 residues.

V and J are TRBV6-1 and TRBJ2-7; D tentatively fits TRBD1 or TRBD2 (5 bases each). The CDR3 totals 14 residues. From germline, CDR1 is MNHNS and CDR2 SASEGT. V was cut by 9 bases and J by 0 bases, with 15 bases left in between. The CDR3 nucleotides read TGTGCCAGTCTCAGGGCGGGTAGCTCCTACGAGCAGTACTTC. Translating it yields CASLRAGSSYEQYF.

The chain couples TRBV28 to TRBJ1-3; D call uncertain. V was trimmed by 9 bases and J by 6 bases, leaving 15 bases between them. The CDR3 has 13 amino acids. Germline values: CDR1 MDHEN, CDR2 SYDVKM. This CDR3 reads CASKVRSENTIYF. For the CDR3, the DNA is TGTGCCAGTAAAGTGAGATCGGAAAACACCATATATTTT.

The chain carries TRBV27 and TRBJ1-2; D might be TRBD1 (6 bases). V was trimmed by 0 bases and J by 8 bases, leaving 10 bases between them. The CDR3 is 13 residues long. Germline V gives CDR1 MNHEY, CDR2 SMNVEV (reference sequence). This chain's CDR3 is CASSLSRGEGYTF. Here the CDR3 DNA reads TGTGCCAGCAGTTTATCGAGGGGGGAGGGCTACACCTTC.

V usage is TRBV6-5 and J usage is TRBJ1-1, with TRBD1 matching over 8 bases. Germline CDR1 and CDR2: MNHEY and SVGAGI. V shed 2 bases and J 3 bases; nucleotides not matched to a gene: 8. The length of the CDR3 is 16 residues. The CDR3 nucleotides read TGTGCCAGCAGTTACGCCCGGACAGGGAGGGACACTGAAGCTTTCTTT. It translates to CASSYARTGRDTEAFF.

The DNA of the CDR3 is TGCGCCAGCAGCCCCAGGGGGCCCAACACAGATACGCAGTATTTT. Translated: CASSPRGPNTDTQYF. The rearrangement uses TRBV5-1 and TRBJ2-3; 8 bases map to TRBD1. V dropped 4 bases and J dropped 2; count of bases not matched to a gene: 6. CDR3 length: 15 amino acids. In germline, CDR1 is SGHRS, CDR2 YFSETQ. Full variable domain (outside the CDR3, taken from reference TRBV5-1 and TRBJ2-3): KAGVTQTPRYLIKTRGQQVTLSCSPISGHRSVSWYQQTPGQGLQFLFEYFSETQRNKGNFPGRFSGRQFSNSRSEMNVSTLELGDSALYLCASSPRGPNTDTQYFGPGTRLTVL.

V is TRBV7-6 and J is TRBJ2-3; 9 bases are a match to TRBD2. CDR1 and CDR2 (germline): SGHVS, FNYEAQ. This CDR3 has 16 residues. V trimming: 1 base; J trimming: 1 base; junction bases outside the gene matches: 3. The CDR3 bases are TGTGCCAGCAGCTTAGTTTTAGCGGGGGGCACAGATACGCAGTATTTT. This translates into CASSLVLAGGTDTQYF.

This chain connects TRBV7-9 to TRBJ1-4; D perhaps matches TRBD1 (6 bases). The CDR3 covers 14 residues. The germline gives CDR1 SEHNR, CDR2 FQNEAQ (reference sequence). V was shortened by 1 base and J by 8 bases, with 11 bases between the two germline ends. The CDR3 DNA follows: TGTGCCAGCAGCTTAGGAGGGGGGAAGGAAAAACTGTTTTTT. Amino acid sequence: CASSLGGGKEKLFF.

The J gene is TRBJ1-5, the V gene TRBV2, with D unclear. Trimming removed 2 bases from V and 3 bases from J, with 8 bases in between. Germline assignment: CDR1 SNHLY and CDR2 FYNNEI. The CDR3 has 14 residues. DNA for the CDR3: TGTGCCAGCAGTGAATTGACTGCCAATCAGCCCCAGCATTTT. Residues: CASSELTANQPQHF.

The chain is built from TRBV7-8 and TRBJ1-4; no firm D call. Trimming removed 2 bases at V and 8 bases at J, with 12 bases between. This CDR3 spans 14 amino acids. CDR1 and CDR2 from the germline V gene are SGHVS and FQNEAQ. This CDR3 is CASSLTRGGEKLFF. CDR3 in DNA: TGTGCCAGCAGCTTAACGCGGGGAGGGGAAAAACTGTTTTTT.